The T cell receptor beta chain under discussion was sequenced for a study of blood T cell repertoires in COVID-19. Study as a whole: The analysed material was cDNA or gDNA that came from T cells, B-cell-depleted T cells, or PBMCs.

The method was immunoSEQ multiplex PCR; TCRdb's version includes in-frame clones alone and lacks a portion of them. The repertoire holds 110,000 or so clones, with roughly 81% as singletons. The CDR3 extends over 14 amino acids. CDR1 MNHEY and CDR2 SVGEGT come from the germline V gene. V shed 5 bases, J shed 1 base, and the junction held 4 bases outside the gene matches. Sequencing used peripheral blood. The sequence came from a man between 40 and 49 years old with acute or convalescent COVID-19. This sequence joins TRBV6-2 or TRBV6-3 and TRBJ1-1, with 7 nucleotides matching TRBD1. In nucleotides, the CDR3 is TGTGCCAGCAGTCCCAGGACAGGGAACACTGAAGCTTTCTTT. Encoded protein: CASSPRTGNTEAFF.